Here is one T cell receptor (beta chain) with its context. The target antigen is unknown. The germline CDR1 and CDR2 sequences are MNHEY and SVGAGI. Deletions cut 0 bases from V and 0 bases from J, with 8 bases between. The CDR3 extends over 15 amino acids. This specimen belongs to a study of cytotoxic CD8 clonotypes in ibrutinib-treated CLL. Study-level results: Clonality, elevated at ibrutinib response, dropped back toward baseline at progression. While tracking circulating CD8+ T-cell counts, baseline clonality exceeded that of age-matched healthy donors. The study found public clonotypes uncommon, contracting or stable on treatment.

The intended depth for sequencing was 1 in 200,000 to 1 in 1 million T cells. Clones were read by immunoSEQ multiplex PCR, and TCRdb kept only the in-frame ones, dropping some. The repertoire consists of about 130,000 clones, with 70% to 90% occurring once and the leading ten covering roughly 2%. Source: PBMCs, taken after 24 months of ibrutinib treatment. The chain is built from TRBV6-5 and TRBJ1-1, with a weak D call TRBD1 (5 bases). This TCR derives from a human donor with chronic lymphocytic leukemia. This CDR3 reads CASSYSGQMNTEAFF. The CDR3 coding sequence is TGTGCCAGCAGTTACTCCGGACAAATGAACACTGAAGCTTTCTTT.